By sample fraction, the clone carrying this TCR beta chain is medium-sized (0.01 to 0.1%). Its target is not known. Produced via immunoSEQ multiplex PCR; TCRdb's table is partial and in-frame only. This table has approximately 91,000 clones, roughly nine tenths appearing once. The record originates from a study of OX40 agonist ivuxolimab in advanced cancers. Turning to the study itself: Ivuxolimab doses were 0.01, 0.1, 0.3, 1.5, 3 or 10 mg/kg every 2 weeks. Enrollees could have had prior anti-PD-1, anti-PD-L1 or anti-CTLA-4 therapy, which 40% had received. Partial responses were achieved by three patients, one with hepatocellular carcinoma and two with cutaneous melanoma. Notes on the study in general: At 0.1 to 3.0 mg/kg and by week 6, clonal expansion occurred in CD4+ and CD8+ blood T cells.

The CDR3 spans 16 residues. V was shortened by 4 bases and J by 6 bases, with 21 bases between the two germline ends. Germline assignment: CDR1 SGHNT and CDR2 YYREEE (reference sequence). The rearrangement links TRBV5-4 to TRBJ2-3, with D possibly TRBD2 on 7 matching bases. This specimen was CD4+ or CD8+ T cells sorted from blood, taken in a trial of the OX40 agonist ivuxolimab. The TCR was taken from an adult with an advanced solid tumor such as melanoma, head and neck, liver or kidney cancer. The DNA for the CDR3 is TGTGCCAGCAGCCAGACCCTAGCGGAGGGGGTCGATACGCAGTATTTT. Residues: CASSQTLAEGVDTQYF.